This TCR beta chain was retrieved from a study of shared clonotypes between healthy human individuals. Study findings and constraints: Apart from blood, nothing was sampled; tissue repertoires likely differ.

This clone turned up a few times. Its specificity is not known. The V gene lost 1 base and the J gene lost 0 bases, with 7 bases spanning the gap. CDR1 and CDR2 (germline): SGDLS, YYNGEE. This CDR3 region has 14 residues. Here immunoSEQ multiplex PCR was the method, and the copy in TCRdb shows in-frame clones only, minus some. This sample has some 2.4 million clones, with 80% to 95% found just once. The sequenced material came from naive CD4+ T cells from PBMCs. This sample's subset: CD45RA+ positively selected. The genes are TRBV9 and TRBJ1-1, with D uncertain. The receptor was isolated from a man younger than 35 in good health. Some clones in this sample may be carry-over from other donors' samples. CDR3 sequence reads: CASSVQSMNTEAFF. In nucleotides, the CDR3 is TGTGCCAGCAGCGTACAGAGCATGAACACTGAAGCTTTCTTT.